Listed here are 16 T cell receptor beta chains from one sample, sequenced in a study of blood T cell repertoires in COVID-19. The protocol was immunoSEQ multiplex PCR, while the TCRdb copy is restricted to in-frame clones and leaves out a portion. Found here are about 50,000 clones, about 76% of them singletons; the top ten hold under 25%. The specimen sequenced was peripheral blood. Receptors originate from a woman aged 80 or over with COVID-19, enrolled during active disease.

This clone has a handful of counts. The V gene is TRBV19, the J gene TRBJ2-1, with D perhaps TRBD2 (5 bases). Germline CDR1 LNHDA, CDR2 SQIVND (reference sequence). The V end lost 3 bases, the J end lost 4 bases, and 13 bases lay between the germline ends. The CDR3 totals 15 residues. This CDR3 reads CASSIAADLYNEQFF. The CDR3 DNA reads TGTGCCAGTAGTATCGCAGCGGACCTATACAATGAGCAGTTCTTC.

This clone was detected only once. The gene calls are TRBV7-8 and TRBJ1-1; D not resolved. This CDR3 comprises 11 residues. V lost 5 bases, J lost 6 bases, and 7 bases lay in between. Germline V gene data show CDR1 as SGHVS and CDR2 as FQNEAQ. CDR3 region: CASSRSAEAFF. The CDR3 DNA sequence: TGTGCCAGCAGCCGGAGCGCTGAAGCTTTCTTT. Filled out from reference TRBV7-8 and TRBJ1-1, the complete variable domain reads GAGVSQSPRYKVAKRGQDVALRCDPISGHVSLFWYQQALGQGPEFLTYFQNEAQLDKSGLPSDRFFAERPEGSVSTLKIQRTQQEDSAVYLCASSRSAEAFFGQGTRLTVV.

The V call is TRBV3-1 (or the pseudogene TRBV3-2), the J call TRBJ2-4; D might be TRBD2 (6 bases). CDR1 and CDR2 from the germline V gene are LGHDT and YNNKEL (reference sequence). The CDR3 is made up of 15 amino acids. The V gene lost 3 bases and the J gene lost 1 base, with 10 bases spanning the gap. CDR3 in DNA: TGTGCCAGCAGCCATGCGGGGATTGCCAAAAACATTCAGTACTTC. This codes for CASSHAGIAKNIQYF.

The CDR3 reads CAISDVSSYEQYF. The CDR3, as DNA: TGTGCCATCAGTGATGTTAGCTCCTACGAGCAGTACTTC. The chain has TRBV10-3 and TRBJ2-7; no definite D call. This CDR3 is built from 13 residues. The V gene's germline CDR1 is ENHRY and CDR2 SYGVKD. Trimming cost V 3 bases and J 0 bases, with 6 bases left between them.

This chain links TRBV3-1 (or the pseudogene TRBV3-2) with TRBJ2-1; D gene ambiguous. The germline V gene encodes CDR1 LGHDT and CDR2 YNNKEL (reference sequence). V was cut by 3 bases and J by 0 bases, with 3 bases left in between. The CDR3 contains 13 residues. DNA for the CDR3: TGTGCCAGCAGCCACCGCTCCTACAATGAGCAGTTCTTC. Translating gives CASSHRSYNEQFF.

This rearrangement joins TRBV4-1 to TRBJ2-5, with D possibly being TRBD1 (7 bases). V was shortened by 4 bases and J by 2 bases, with 23 bases between the two germline ends. The CDR3 spans 18 residues. Germline CDR1 reads MGHRA; CDR2 reads YSYEKL. The CDR3 coding sequence is TGCGCCAGCAGCCCAGGACAGGAGGGAGGAATCAGACAAGAGACCCAGTACTTC. It specifies CASSPGQEGGIRQETQYF.

This clone appeared once. The rearrangement uses TRBV5-5 and TRBJ1-2; the D is unclear. CDR3 length: 17 amino acids. In germline, CDR1 is SGHKS, CDR2 YYEKEE (reference sequence). Trimming pared 2 bases from V and 2 bases from J, leaving 19 bases between. The CDR3 loop is CASSLSLAGRANYGYTF. Written as DNA, the CDR3 is TGTGCCAGCAGCTTATCCCTGGCAGGCCGAGCAAACTATGGCTACACCTTC.

The V gene is TRBV5-1, the J gene TRBJ1-6; 9 nucleotides match TRBD1. After removal of 4 bases from V and 10 bases from J, the junction contained 6 bases not matched to a gene. The CDR3 spans 14 residues. Germline loops: CDR1 SGHRS, CDR2 YFSETQ. The CDR3 DNA is TGCGCCAGCAGCCCTCGGACAGGGGAATCACCCCTCCACTTT. This gives the protein CASSPRTGESPLHF.

This chain's CDR3 is CASSHAFSLAGGNNEQFF. The CDR3 DNA reads TGTGCCAGCAGCCATGCCTTTAGCCTAGCGGGGGGAAACAATGAGCAGTTCTTC. The rearrangement joins TRBV3-1 (or the pseudogene TRBV3-2) to TRBJ2-1; 11 positions match TRBD2. This CDR3 is built from 18 residues. Looked up from germline, CDR1 is LGHDT and CDR2 is YNNKEL (reference sequence). With 3 bases clipped from V and 5 bases from J, the junction kept 12 bases outside the gene matches.

The V and J genes are TRBV27 and TRBJ1-1; tentatively, D is TRBD1 (6 bases). V was shortened by 6 bases and J by 2 bases, with 16 bases between the two germline ends. The germline gives CDR1 MNHEY, CDR2 SMNVEV (reference sequence). This CDR3 is 15 amino acids long. CDR3: CASRSYDRTNTEAFF. DNA of the CDR3: TGTGCCAGCAGATCCTATGACAGGACAAACACTGAAGCTTTCTTT.

The V and J genes are TRBV27 and TRBJ1-3; 7 bases are shared with TRBD1. This CDR3 has 16 amino acids. V lost 4 bases to trimming and J lost 4 bases; unmatched junction nucleotides: 10. Germline V CDR1 and CDR2: MNHEY, SMNVEV (reference sequence). The CDR3 here is CASSSGQDFSGNTIYF. The DNA for the CDR3 is TGTGCCAGCAGTTCCGGACAGGATTTTTCGGGAAACACCATATATTTT.

This rearrangement joins TRBV3-1 (or the pseudogene TRBV3-2) to TRBJ2-4; no firm D call. V was pared by 4 bases and J by 8 bases, with 12 bases between. Germline loops: CDR1 LGHDT, CDR2 YNNKEL (reference sequence). The CDR3 is made up of 13 amino acids. The CDR3 sequence is CASSLSSVDIQYF. The CDR3 region has the DNA TGTGCCAGCAGCCTTTCTTCGGTCGACATTCAGTACTTC.

This chain links TRBV10-3 with TRBJ2-2; perhaps TRBD1 as D (6 bases). Trimming cost V 4 bases and J 4 bases, with 13 bases left between them. This CDR3 is 15 amino acids long. The germline V gene encodes CDR1 ENHRY and CDR2 SYGVKD. The CDR3 DNA reads TGTGCCATCAGTGCACCGGGACAATCCACCGGGGAGCTGTTTTTT. Translated: CAISAPGQSTGELFF.

V usage is TRBV28 and J usage is TRBJ1-1; 9 positions match TRBD1. The CDR3 contains 15 residues. V dropped 5 bases and J dropped 2; count of bases not matched to a gene: 6. From germline, CDR1 is MDHEN and CDR2 SYDVKM. The chain's CDR3 is CASSKTGGFNTEAFF. The CDR3, as DNA: TGTGCCAGCAGTAAAACAGGGGGCTTCAACACTGAAGCTTTCTTT.

The chain recombines TRBV30 with TRBJ1-6; D call uncertain. Between the trimmed V and J ends, which lost 0 bases and 6 bases, there was a span of 9 bases. The CDR3 length is 14 residues. Germline CDR1 and CDR2: GTSNPN and SVGIG (reference sequence). Here the CDR3 reads CAWSVRSFNSPLHF. The CDR3 nucleotides read TGTGCCTGGAGTGTAAGGAGTTTTAATTCACCCCTCCACTTT.

V and J are TRBV2 and TRBJ2-6, with D possibly matching TRBD2 (7 bases). Looked up from germline, CDR1 is SNHLY and CDR2 is FYNNEI. With 10 bases removed from V and 0 bases from J, the gap between germline ends came to 13 bases. There are 15 residues in the CDR3. The CDR3 DNA sequence: TGTGCCATCCAGGGGAGGGGCTCTGGGGCCAACGTCCTGACTTTC. Translated: CAIQGRGSGANVLTF.